Listed below are T cell receptor beta chains from one sample, sequenced in a study of identical twins. TCRdb reanalysed the 5' RACE reads using MiXCR and keeps one entry per CDR3 protein. Found here are around 1.7 million distinct CDR3 sequences, roughly a third of them singletons; the top ten hold approximately 0.25%. The specimen sequenced was cord blood. These receptors originate from a newborn girl in good health. Both conserved end residues are part of each CDR3. D genes are given only for firm matches. Rows give clone size only sometimes, using once, few, many, or a class for an expanded clone.

v_gene,j_gene,abundance,d_gene,CDR3nt,CDR3aa
TRBV4-2,TRBJ2-1,NA,NA,TGTGCCAGCAGCCAAGATGACGGGGTATACAATGAGCAGTTCTTC,CASSQDDGVYNEQFF
TRBV5-1,TRBJ2-1,NA,TRBD2,TGCGCCAGCAGCTGGACTAGCGGGGGCCACAATGAGCAGTTCTTC,CASSWTSGGHNEQFF
TRBV20-1,TRBJ1-1,NA,TRBD1,TGCAGTGCTAGAGTGACAGGGGCTAACACTGAAGCTTTCTTT,CSARVTGANTEAFF
TRBV20-1,TRBJ2-7,few,TRBD1,TGCAGTGTCCCGGGACAGCTTTCCTACGAGCAGTACTTC,CSVPGQLSYEQYF
TRBV6-5,TRBJ2-7,NA,NA,TGTGCCAGCAGCCGTTTGGACATTTCCTACGAGCAGTACTTC,CASSRLDISYEQYF
TRBV30,TRBJ2-1,few,NA,TGTGCCTGGAGTGGGGGGGGCTTTTCCTACAATGAGCAGTTCTTC,CAWSGGGFSYNEQFF
TRBV12-3/TRBV12-4,TRBJ1-2,NA,NA,TGTGCCAGCAGTCCCACAGGGAGTTACTATGGCTACACCTTC,CASSPTGSYYGYTF
TRBV11-2,TRBJ1-1,few,NA,TGTGCCAGCAGCCCCCTGGACACCCTGAACACTGAAGCTTTCTTT,CASSPLDTLNTEAFF
TRBV7-8,TRBJ2-4,few,TRBD2,TGTGCCAGCAGTCCCAGACTAGCGACCTTATCCAAAAACATTCAGTACTTC,CASSPRLATLSKNIQYF
TRBV4-2,TRBJ2-3,NA,TRBD2,TGTGCCAGCAGCCCCAACCCGTACCCACTAGCGGGGGCCGAACATACGCAGTATTTT,CASSPNPYPLAGAEHTQYF
TRBV10-3,TRBJ1-4,many,NA,TGTGCCATGAGGGGCAGGGGTAATGAAAAACTGTTTTTT,CAMRGRGNEKLFF